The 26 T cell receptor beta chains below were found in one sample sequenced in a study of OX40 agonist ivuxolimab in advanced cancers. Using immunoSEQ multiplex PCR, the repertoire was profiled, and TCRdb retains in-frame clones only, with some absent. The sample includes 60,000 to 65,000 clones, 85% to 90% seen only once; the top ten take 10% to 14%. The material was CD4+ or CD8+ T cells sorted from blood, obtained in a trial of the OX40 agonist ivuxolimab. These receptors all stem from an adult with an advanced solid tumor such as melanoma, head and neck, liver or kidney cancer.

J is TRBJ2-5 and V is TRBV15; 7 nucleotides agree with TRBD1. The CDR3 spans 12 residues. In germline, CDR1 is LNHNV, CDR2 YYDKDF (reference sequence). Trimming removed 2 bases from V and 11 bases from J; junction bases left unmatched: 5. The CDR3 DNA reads TGTGCCACCAGCAGAACAACAGGGGAGCAGTACTTC. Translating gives CATSRTTGEQYF.

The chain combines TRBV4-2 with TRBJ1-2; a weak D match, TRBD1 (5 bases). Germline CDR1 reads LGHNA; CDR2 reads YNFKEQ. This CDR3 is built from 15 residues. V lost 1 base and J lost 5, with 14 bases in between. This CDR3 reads CASSQVGEGSYGYTF. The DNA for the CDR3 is TGTGCCAGCAGCCAAGTGGGAGAGGGGAGTTATGGCTACACCTTC.

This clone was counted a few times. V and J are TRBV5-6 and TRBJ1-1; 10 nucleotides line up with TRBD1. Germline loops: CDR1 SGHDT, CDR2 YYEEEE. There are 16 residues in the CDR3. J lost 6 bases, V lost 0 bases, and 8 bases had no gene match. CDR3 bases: TGTGCCAGCAGCTTGGAGGTGGGACAGGGGATATCTGAAGCTTTCTTT. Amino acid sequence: CASSLEVGQGISEAFF. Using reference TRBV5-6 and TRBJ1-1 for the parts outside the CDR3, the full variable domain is DAGVTQSPTHLIKTRGQQVTLRCSPKSGHDTVSWYQQALGQGPQFIFQYYEEEERQRGNFPDRFSGHQFPNYSSELNVNALLLGDSALYLCASSLEVGQGISEAFFGQGTRLTVV.

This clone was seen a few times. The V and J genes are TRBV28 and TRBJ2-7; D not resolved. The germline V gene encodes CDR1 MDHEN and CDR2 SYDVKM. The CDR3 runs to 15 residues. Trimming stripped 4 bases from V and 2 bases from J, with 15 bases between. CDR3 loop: CASSSLVFSPYEQYF. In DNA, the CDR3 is TGTGCCAGCAGTTCTCTGGTCTTTAGTCCCTACGAGCAGTACTTC. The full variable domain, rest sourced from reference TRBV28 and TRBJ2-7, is DVKVTQSSRYLVKRTGEKVFLECVQDMDHENMFWYRQDPGLGLRLIYFSYDVKMKEKGDIPEGYSVSREKKERFSLILESASTNQTSMYLCASSSLVFSPYEQYFGPGTRLTVT.

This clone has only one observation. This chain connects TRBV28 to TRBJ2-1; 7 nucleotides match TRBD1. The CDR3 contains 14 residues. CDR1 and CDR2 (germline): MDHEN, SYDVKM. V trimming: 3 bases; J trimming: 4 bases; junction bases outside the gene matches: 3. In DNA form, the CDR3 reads TGTGCCAGCAGTTTTGGGACAGCTTACAATGAGCAGTTCTTC. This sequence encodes CASSFGTAYNEQFF.

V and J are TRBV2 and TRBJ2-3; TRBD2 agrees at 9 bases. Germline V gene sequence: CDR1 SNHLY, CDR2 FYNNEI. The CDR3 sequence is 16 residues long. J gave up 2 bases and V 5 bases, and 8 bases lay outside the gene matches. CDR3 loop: CASSLAGLSITDTQYF. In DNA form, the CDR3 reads TGTGCCAGCAGTCTAGCGGGACTATCGATCACAGATACGCAGTATTTT.

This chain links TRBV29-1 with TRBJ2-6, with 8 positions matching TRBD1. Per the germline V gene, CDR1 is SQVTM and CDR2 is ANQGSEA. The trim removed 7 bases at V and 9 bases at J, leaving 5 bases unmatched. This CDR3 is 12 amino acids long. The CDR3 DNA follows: TGCAGCGCGGGACAGGACCGCAACGTCCTGACTTTC. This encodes CSAGQDRNVLTF.

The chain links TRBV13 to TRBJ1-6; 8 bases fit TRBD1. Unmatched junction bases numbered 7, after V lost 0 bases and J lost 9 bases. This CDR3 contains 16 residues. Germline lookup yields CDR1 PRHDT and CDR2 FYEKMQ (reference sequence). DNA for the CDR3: TGTGCCAGCAGCTTAGGAGTCGGACAGGGTAGTTCACCCCTCCACTTT. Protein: CASSLGVGQGSSPLHF. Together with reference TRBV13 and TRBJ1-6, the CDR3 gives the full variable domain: AAGVIQSPRHLIKEKRETATLKCYPIPRHDTVYWYQQGPGQDPQFLISFYEKMQSDKGSIPDRFSAQQFSDYHSELNMSSLELGDSALYFCASSLGVGQGSSPLHFGNGTRLTVT.

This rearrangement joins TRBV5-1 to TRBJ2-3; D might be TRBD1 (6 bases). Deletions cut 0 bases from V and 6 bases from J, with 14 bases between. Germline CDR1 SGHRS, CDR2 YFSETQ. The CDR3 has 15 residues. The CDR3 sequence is CASSLGTGQGDTQYF. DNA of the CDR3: TGCGCCAGCAGCTTGGGAACAGGGCAAGGGGATACGCAGTATTTT.

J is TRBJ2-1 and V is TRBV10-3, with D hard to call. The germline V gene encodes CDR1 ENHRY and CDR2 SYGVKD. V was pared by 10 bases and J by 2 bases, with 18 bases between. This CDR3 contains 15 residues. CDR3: CASIAGPAAYNEQFF. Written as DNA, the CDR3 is TGTGCCAGCATAGCAGGCCCCGCCGCCTACAATGAGCAGTTCTTC.

CDR3 in amino acids: CASSALRAAEAFF. The CDR3 nucleotides read TGTGCCAGCAGCGCGCTCAGGGCTGCTGAAGCTTTCTTT. The chain uses TRBV9 and TRBJ1-1, with D tentatively TRBD1 (5 bases). Deletions cut 3 bases from V and 6 bases from J, with 12 bases between. Germline V gene data show CDR1 as SGDLS and CDR2 as YYNGEE. The CDR3 runs 13 residues.

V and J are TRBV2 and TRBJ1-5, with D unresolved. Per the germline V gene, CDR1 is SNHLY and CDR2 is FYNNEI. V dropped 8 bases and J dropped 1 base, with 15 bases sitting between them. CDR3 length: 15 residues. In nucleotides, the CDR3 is TGTGCCAGCGACTTGAGGGTTGAAAGCAATCAGCCCCAGCATTTT. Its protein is CASDLRVESNQPQHF.

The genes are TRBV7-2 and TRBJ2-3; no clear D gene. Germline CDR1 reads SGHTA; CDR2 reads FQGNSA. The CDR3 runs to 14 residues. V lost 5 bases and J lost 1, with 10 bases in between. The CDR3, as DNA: TGTGCCAGCAGCCCCGCGTACGGCACAGATACGCAGTATTTT. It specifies CASSPAYGTDTQYF.

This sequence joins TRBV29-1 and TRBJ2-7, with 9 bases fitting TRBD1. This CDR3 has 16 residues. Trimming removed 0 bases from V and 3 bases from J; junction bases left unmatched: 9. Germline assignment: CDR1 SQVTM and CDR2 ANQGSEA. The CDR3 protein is CSVEDYRGQRFYEQYF. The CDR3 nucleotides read TGCAGCGTTGAAGACTACAGGGGGCAGAGGTTCTACGAGCAGTACTTC.

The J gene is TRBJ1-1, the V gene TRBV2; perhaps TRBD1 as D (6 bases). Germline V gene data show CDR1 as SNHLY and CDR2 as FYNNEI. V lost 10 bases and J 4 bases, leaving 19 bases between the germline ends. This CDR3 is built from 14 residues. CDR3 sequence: CATQRVQGATEAFF. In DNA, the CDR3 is TGTGCCACCCAGCGAGTACAGGGAGCCACTGAAGCTTTCTTT.

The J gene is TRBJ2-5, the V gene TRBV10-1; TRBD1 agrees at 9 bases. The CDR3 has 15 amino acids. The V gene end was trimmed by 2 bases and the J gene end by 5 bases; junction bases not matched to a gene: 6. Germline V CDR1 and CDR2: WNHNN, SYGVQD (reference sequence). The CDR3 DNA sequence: TGCGCCAGCAGTGAGCCGGGACAGGGCGTGGAGACCCAGTACTTC. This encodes CASSEPGQGVETQYF.

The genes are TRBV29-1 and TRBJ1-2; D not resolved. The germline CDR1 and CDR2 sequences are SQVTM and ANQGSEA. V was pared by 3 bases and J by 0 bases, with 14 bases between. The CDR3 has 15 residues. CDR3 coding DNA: TGCAGCGTTGAGTCGGCTGGAGTGCCTAACTATGGCTACACCTTC. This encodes CSVESAGVPNYGYTF.

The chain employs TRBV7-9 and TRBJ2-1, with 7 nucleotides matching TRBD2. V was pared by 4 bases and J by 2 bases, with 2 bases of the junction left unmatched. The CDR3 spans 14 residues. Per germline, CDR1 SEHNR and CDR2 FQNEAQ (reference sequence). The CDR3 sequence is CASSSGGPYNEQFF. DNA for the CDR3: TGTGCCAGCAGCTCGGGGGGACCCTACAATGAGCAGTTCTTC.

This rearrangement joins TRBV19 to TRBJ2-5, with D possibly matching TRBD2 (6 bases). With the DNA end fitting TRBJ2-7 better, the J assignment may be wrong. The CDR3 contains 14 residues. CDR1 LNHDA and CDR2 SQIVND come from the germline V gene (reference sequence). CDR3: CASSPGTLAYEQYF. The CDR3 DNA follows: TGTGCCAGTAGTCCCGGGACTCTTGCCTACGAGCAGTACTTC.

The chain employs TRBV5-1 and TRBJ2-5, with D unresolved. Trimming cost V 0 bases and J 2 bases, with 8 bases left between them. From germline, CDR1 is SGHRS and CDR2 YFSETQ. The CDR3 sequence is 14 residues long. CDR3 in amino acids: CASSLAQIQETQYF. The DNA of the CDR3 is TGCGCCAGCAGCTTGGCGCAGATACAAGAGACCCAGTACTTC.

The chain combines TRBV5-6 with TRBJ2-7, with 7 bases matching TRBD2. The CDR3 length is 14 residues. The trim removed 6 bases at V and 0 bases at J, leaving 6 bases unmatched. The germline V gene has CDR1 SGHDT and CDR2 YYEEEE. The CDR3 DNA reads TGTGCCAGCAACAAGGGAGGGAGCTCCTACGAGCAGTACTTC. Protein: CASNKGGSSYEQYF.

DNA for the CDR3: TGCGCCAGCAGTGAGTCGATCGCAGATAATCAGCCCCAGCATTTT. Amino acid sequence: CASSESIADNQPQHF. This chain joins TRBV10-1 and TRBJ1-5; D is uncertain. V lost 0 bases to trimming and J lost 4 bases, with 10 bases between them. Germline V CDR1 and CDR2: WNHNN, SYGVQD (reference sequence). This CDR3 spans 15 amino acids.

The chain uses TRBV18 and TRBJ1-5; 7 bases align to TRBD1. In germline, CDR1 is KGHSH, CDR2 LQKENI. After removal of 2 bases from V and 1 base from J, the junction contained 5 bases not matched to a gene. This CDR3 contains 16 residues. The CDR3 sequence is CASSPTGVGSNQPQHF. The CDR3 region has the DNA TGTGCCAGCTCACCAACAGGGGTGGGAAGCAATCAGCCCCAGCATTTT. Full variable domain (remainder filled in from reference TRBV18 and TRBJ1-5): NAGVMQNPRHLVRRRGQEARLRCSPMKGHSHVYWYRQLPEEGLKFMVYLQKENIIDESGMPKERFSAEFPKEGPSILRIQQVVRGDSAAYFCASSPTGVGSNQPQHFGDGTRLSIL.

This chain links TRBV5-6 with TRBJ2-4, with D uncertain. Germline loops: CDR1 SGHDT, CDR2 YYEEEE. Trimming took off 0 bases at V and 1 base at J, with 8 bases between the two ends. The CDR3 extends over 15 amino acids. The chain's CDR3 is CASSLGGSAKNIQYF. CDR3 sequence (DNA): TGTGCCAGCAGCTTGGGCGGCTCCGCCAAAAACATTCAGTACTTC.

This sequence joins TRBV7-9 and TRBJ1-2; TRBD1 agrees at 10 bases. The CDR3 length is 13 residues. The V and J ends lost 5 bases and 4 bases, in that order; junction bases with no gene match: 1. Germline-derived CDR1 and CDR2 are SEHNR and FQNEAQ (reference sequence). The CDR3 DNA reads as TGTGCCAGCAGCCGGGACAGGGGCTATGGCTACACCTTC. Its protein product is CASSRDRGYGYTF.

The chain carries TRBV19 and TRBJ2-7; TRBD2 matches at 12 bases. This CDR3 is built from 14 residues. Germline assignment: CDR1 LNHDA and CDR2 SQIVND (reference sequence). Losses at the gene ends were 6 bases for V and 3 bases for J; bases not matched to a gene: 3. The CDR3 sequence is CASSRTSGIYEQYF. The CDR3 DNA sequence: TGTGCCAGTAGCCGGACTAGCGGGATCTACGAGCAGTACTTC.